This record concerns one T cell receptor beta chain sequence. Participants in the exposed group had met a COVID-19 case in the 2 weeks before joining the study. The sample belongs to a study of blood T cell repertoires in COVID-19. V was trimmed by 5 bases and J by 5 bases, leaving 13 bases between them. CDR1 and CDR2 (germline): WSHSY, SAAADI. CDR3 size: 14 residues. Authors' processing steps: Reference gene primer amplification yielded estimated nucleated cell counts. Sequencing used immunoSEQ multiplex PCR; TCRdb keeps in-frame clones, though not all of them. V and J calls and clone size are given by that table; D and trimming were obtained from the DNA. The data show 200,000 to 300,000 clones, 90% seen once.

The sample consisted of PBMCs or T cells enriched from blood (not recorded which). This TCR was recovered from a man aged 50 to 59 who had been exposed to COVID-19. The chain uses TRBV10-2 and TRBJ1-5; a possible D gene is TRBD1 (5 bases). CDR3 nucleotide sequence: TGCGCCAGCAGTCGACAGAGTACCTATCAGCCCCAGCATTTT. It encodes CASSRQSTYQPQHF.